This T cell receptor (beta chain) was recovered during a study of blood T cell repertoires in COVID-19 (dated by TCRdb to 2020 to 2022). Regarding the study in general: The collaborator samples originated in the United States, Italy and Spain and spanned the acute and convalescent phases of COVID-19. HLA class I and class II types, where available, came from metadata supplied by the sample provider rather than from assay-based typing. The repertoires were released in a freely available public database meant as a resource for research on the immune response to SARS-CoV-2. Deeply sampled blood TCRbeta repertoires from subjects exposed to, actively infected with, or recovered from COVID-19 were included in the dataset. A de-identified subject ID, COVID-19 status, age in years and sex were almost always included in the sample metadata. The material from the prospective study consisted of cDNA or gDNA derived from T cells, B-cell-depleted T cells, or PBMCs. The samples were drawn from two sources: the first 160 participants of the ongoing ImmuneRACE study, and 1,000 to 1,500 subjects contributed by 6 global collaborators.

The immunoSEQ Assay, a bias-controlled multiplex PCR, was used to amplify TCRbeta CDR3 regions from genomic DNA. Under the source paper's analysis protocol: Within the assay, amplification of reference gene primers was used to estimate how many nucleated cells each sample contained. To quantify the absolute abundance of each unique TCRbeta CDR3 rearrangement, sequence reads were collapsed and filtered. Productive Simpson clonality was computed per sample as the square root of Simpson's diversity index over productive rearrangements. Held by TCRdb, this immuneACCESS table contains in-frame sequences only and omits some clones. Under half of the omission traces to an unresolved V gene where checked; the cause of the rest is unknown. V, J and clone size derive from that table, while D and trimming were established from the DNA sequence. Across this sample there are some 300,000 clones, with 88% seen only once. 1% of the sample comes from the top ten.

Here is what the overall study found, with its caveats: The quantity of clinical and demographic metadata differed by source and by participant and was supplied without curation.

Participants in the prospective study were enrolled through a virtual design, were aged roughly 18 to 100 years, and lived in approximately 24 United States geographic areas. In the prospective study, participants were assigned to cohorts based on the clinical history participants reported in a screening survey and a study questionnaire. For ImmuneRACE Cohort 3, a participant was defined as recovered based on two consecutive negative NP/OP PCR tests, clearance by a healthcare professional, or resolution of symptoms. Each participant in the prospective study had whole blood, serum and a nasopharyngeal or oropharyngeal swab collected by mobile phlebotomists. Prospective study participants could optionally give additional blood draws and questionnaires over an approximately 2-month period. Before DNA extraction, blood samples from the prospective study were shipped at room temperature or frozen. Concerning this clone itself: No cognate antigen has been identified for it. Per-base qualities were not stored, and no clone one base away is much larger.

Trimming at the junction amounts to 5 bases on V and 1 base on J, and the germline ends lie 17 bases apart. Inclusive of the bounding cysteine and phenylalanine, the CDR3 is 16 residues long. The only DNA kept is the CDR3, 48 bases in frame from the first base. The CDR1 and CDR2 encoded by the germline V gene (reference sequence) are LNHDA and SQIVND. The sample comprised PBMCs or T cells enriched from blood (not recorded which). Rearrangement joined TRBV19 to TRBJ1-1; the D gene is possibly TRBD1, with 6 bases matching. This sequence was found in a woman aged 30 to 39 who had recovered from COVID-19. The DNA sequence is TGTGCCAGTAGTGTACAGGGAAAGTACTCGAACACTGAAGCTTTCTTT. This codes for CASSVQGKYSNTEAFF.